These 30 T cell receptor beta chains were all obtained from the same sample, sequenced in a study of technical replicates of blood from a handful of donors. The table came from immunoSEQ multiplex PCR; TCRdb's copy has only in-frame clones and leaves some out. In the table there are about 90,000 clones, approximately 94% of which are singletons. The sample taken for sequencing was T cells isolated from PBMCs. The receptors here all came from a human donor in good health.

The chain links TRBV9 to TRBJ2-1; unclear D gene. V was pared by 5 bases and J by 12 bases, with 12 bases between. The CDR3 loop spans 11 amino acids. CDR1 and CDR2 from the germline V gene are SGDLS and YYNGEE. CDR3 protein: CASSDLVGQFF. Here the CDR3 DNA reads TGTGCCAGCAGTGACCTAGTAGGGCAGTTCTTC.

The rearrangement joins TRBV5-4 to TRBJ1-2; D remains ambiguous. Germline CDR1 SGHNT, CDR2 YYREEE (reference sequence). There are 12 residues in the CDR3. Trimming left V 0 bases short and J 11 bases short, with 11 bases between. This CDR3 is CASSLDSLYYTF. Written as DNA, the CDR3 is TGTGCCAGCAGCTTGGATTCTTTATATTACACCTTC.

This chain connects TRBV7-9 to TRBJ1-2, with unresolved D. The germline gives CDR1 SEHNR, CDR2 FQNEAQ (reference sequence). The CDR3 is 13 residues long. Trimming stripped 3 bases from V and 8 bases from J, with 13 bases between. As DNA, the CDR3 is TGTGCCAGCAGCTTCGGGGAGCAGCGGGGCTACACCTTC. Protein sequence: CASSFGEQRGYTF.

DNA for the CDR3: TGTGCCAGCAGACGCCGGGTCCTCGGGGAGCTGTTTTTT. This sequence encodes CASRRRVLGELFF. This chain joins TRBV28 and TRBJ2-2; no firm D call. The CDR3 is 13 amino acids. Trimming cost V 6 bases and J 7 bases, with 12 bases left between them. CDR1 is MDHEN and CDR2 is SYDVKM in the germline V gene.

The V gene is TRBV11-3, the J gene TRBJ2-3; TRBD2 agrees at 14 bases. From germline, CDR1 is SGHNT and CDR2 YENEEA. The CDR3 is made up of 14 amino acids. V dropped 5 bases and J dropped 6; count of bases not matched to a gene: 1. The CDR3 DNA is TGTGCCAGCAGCCGACTAGCGGGAGGGGATACGCAGTATTTT. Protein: CASSRLAGGDTQYF.

The CDR3 DNA reads as TGCAGCGCGTCCTACGAGCAGTACTTC. Translated: CSASYEQYF. The V call is TRBV29-1, the J call TRBJ2-7; D gene uncertain. The germline V gene has CDR1 SQVTM and CDR2 ANQGSEA. V was trimmed by 7 bases and J by 1 base, leaving 2 bases between them. The CDR3 sequence is 9 residues long.

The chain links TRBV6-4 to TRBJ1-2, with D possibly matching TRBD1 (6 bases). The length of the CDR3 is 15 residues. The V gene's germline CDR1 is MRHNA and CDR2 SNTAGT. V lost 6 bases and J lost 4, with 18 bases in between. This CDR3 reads CASRMGDTDLYGYTF. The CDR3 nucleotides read TGTGCCAGCAGGATGGGGGACACCGACCTCTATGGCTACACCTTC.

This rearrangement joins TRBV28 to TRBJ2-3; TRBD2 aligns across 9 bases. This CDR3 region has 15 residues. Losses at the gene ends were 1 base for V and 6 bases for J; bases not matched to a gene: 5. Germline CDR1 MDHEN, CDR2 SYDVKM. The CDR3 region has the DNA TGTGCCAGCAGTTTATATTCCAGCGGGAGGGATACGCAGTATTTT. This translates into CASSLYSSGRDTQYF.

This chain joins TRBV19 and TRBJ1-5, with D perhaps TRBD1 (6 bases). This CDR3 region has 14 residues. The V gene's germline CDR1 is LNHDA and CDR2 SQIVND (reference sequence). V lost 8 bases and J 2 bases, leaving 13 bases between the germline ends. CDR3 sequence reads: CASRTRGGNQPQHF. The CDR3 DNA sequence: TGTGCCAGTCGAACCAGGGGAGGCAATCAGCCCCAGCATTTT.

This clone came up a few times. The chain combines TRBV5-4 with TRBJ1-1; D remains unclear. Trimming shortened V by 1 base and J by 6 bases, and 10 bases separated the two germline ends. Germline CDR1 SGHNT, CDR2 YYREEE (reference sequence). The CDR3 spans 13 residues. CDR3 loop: CASSLSGSAEAFF. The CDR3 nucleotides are TGTGCCAGCAGCTTGTCTGGGAGCGCTGAAGCTTTCTTT.

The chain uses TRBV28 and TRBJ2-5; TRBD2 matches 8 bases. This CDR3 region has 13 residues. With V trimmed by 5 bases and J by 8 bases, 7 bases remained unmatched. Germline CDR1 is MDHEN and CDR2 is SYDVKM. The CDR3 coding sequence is TGTGCCAGCAGTAAGGCCGGGACTAGTACCCAGTACTTC. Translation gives CASSKAGTSTQYF.

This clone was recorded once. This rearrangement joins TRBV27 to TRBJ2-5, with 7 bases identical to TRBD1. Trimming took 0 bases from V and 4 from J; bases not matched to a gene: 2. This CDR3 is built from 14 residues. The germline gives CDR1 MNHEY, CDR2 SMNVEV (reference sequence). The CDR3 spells CASSLSGGRETQYF. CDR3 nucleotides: TGTGCCAGCAGTTTATCAGGGGGCCGAGAGACCCAGTACTTC.

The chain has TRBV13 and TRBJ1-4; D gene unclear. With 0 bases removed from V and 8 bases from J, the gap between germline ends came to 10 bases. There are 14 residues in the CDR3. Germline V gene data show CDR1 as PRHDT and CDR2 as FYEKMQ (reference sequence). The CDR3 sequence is CASSLGLGYEKLFF. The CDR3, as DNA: TGTGCCAGCAGCTTAGGCCTAGGCTACGAAAAACTGTTTTTT. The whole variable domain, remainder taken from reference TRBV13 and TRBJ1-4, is AAGVIQSPRHLIKEKRETATLKCYPIPRHDTVYWYQQGPGQDPQFLISFYEKMQSDKGSIPDRFSAQQFSDYHSELNMSSLELGDSALYFCASSLGLGYEKLFFGSGTQLSVL.

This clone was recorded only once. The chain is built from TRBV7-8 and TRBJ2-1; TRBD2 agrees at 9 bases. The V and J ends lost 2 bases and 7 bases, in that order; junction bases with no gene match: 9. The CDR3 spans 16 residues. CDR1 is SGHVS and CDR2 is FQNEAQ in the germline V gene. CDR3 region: CASSLHDSGRANEQFF. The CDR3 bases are TGTGCCAGCAGCTTACACGATAGCGGGAGAGCGAATGAGCAGTTCTTC.

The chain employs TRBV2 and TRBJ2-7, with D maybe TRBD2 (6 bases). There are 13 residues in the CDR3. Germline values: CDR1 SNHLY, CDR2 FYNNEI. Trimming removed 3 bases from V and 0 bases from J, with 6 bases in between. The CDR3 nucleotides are TGTGCCAGCAGTGAGGAGGGCTCCTACGAGCAGTACTTC. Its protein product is CASSEEGSYEQYF.

CDR3 region: CASSFLRGSWNTEAFF. CDR3 bases: TGTGCCAGCAGCTTTCTCAGGGGTTCTTGGAACACTGAAGCTTTCTTT. The V gene is TRBV11-2, the J gene TRBJ1-1, with D perhaps matching TRBD1 (6 bases). The CDR3 covers 16 residues. V was shortened by 3 bases and J by 1 base, with 15 bases between the two germline ends. The V gene's germline CDR1 is SGHAT and CDR2 FQNNGV.

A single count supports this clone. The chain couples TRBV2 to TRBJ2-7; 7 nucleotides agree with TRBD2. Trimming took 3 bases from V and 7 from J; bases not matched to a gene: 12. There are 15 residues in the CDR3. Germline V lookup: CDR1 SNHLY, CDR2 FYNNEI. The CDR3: CASSDLPSGPGEQYF. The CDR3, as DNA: TGTGCCAGCAGTGATCTTCCTAGCGGCCCGGGAGAGCAGTACTTC.

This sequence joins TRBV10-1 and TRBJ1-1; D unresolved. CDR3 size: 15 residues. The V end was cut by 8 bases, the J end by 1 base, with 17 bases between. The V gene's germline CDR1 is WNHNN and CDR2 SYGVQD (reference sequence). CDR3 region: CASPARRRGNTEAFF. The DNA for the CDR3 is TGCGCCAGCCCCGCCCGGCGTCGGGGGAACACTGAAGCTTTCTTT.

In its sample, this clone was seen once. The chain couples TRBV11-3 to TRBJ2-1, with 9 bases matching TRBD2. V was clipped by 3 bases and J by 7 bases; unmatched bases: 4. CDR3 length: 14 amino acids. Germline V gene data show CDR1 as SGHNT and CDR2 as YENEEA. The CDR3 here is CASSLGLAGNEQFF. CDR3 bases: TGTGCCAGCAGCTTGGGACTAGCCGGGAATGAGCAGTTCTTC. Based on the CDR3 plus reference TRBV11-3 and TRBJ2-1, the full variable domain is EAGVVQSPRYKIIEKKQPVAFWCNPISGHNTLYWYLQNLGQGPELLIRYENEEAVDDSQLPKDRFSAERLKGVDSTLKIQPAELGDSAVYLCASSLGLAGNEQFFGPGTRLTVL.

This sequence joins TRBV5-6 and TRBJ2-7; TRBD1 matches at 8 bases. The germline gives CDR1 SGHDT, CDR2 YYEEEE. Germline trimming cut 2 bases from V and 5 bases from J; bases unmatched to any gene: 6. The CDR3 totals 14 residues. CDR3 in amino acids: CASSFGQGFHEQYF. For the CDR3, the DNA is TGTGCCAGCAGCTTCGGACAGGGTTTCCACGAGCAGTACTTC.

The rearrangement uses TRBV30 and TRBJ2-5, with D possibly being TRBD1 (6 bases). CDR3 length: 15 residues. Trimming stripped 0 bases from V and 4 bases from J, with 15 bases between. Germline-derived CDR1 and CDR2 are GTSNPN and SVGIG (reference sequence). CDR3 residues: CAWSVTSRGRETQYF. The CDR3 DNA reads TGTGCCTGGAGTGTGACATCGAGGGGGAGAGAGACCCAGTACTTC.

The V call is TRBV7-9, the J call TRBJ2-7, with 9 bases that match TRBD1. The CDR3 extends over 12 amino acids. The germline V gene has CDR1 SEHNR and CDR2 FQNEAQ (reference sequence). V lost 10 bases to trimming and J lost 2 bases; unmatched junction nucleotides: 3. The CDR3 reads CATGQGAYEQYF. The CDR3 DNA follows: TGTGCCACGGGACAGGGAGCCTACGAGCAGTACTTC.

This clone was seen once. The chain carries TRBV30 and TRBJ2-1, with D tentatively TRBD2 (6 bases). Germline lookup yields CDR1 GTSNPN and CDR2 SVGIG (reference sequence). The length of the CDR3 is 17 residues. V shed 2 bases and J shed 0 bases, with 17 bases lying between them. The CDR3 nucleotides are TGTGCCTGGAGTAGGACTCAGGGACTTTACTCCTACAATGAGCAGTTCTTC. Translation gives CAWSRTQGLYSYNEQFF.

CDR3: CASSLGLTQETQYF. For the CDR3, the DNA is TGTGCCAGCAGCTTGGGACTAACCCAAGAGACCCAGTACTTC. V and J are TRBV7-9 and TRBJ2-5, with 7 positions matching TRBD2. This CDR3 region has 14 residues. The germline gives CDR1 SEHNR, CDR2 FQNEAQ (reference sequence). The ends lost 3 bases at V and 1 base at J; junction bases unmatched: 2.

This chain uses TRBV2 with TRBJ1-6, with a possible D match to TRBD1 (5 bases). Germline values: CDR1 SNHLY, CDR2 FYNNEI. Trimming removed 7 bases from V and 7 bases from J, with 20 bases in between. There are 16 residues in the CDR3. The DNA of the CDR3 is TGTGCCAGCACCGAATGGGAGGGGATGCAAAATTCACCCCTCCACTTT. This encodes CASTEWEGMQNSPLHF.

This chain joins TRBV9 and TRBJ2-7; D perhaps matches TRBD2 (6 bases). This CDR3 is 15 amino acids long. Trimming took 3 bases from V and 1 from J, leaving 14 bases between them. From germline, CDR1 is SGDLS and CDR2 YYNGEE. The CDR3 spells CASSAIKRASYEQYF. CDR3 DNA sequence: TGTGCCAGCAGCGCGATCAAGCGGGCATCCTACGAGCAGTACTTC.

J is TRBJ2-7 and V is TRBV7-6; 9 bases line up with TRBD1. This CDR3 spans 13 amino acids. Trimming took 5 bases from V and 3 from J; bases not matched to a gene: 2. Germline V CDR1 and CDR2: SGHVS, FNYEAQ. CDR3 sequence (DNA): TGTGCCAGCAGCGGACAGGGGAACTACGAGCAGTACTTC. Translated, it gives CASSGQGNYEQYF.

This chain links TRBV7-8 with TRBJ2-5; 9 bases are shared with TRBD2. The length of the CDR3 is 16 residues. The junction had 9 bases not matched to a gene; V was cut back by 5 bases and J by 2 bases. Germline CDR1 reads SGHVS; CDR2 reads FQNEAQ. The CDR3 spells CASSPRPSGNQETQYF. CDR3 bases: TGTGCCAGCAGCCCCCGGCCTAGCGGGAATCAAGAGACCCAGTACTTC.

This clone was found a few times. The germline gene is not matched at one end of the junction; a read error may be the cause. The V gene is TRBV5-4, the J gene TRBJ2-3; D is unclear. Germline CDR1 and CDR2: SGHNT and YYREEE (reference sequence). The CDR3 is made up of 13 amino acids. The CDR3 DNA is TGTGCCAGCAGCCGTGCAGGCACCGATACGCAGTATTTT. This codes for CASSRAGTDTQYF.

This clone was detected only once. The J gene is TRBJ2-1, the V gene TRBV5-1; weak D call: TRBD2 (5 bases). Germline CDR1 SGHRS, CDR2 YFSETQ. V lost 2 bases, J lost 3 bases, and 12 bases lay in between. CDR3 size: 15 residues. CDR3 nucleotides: TGCGCCAGCAGCTTTTCGTCGAGCGGCTACAATGAGCAGTTCTTC. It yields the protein CASSFSSSGYNEQFF.